Below, 32 T cell receptor beta chains from the same sample are listed, as sequenced in a study of T cells in Graves' hyperthyroidism and ophthalmopathy. Researchers took RNA transcripts and amplified the TCR beta CDR3 regions from them. HTBI primers were employed in a first-round RT-PCR of the TCR CDR3. One entry per CDR3 protein results from TCRdb running MiXCR on the multiplex PCR reads. The sample has around 420,000 distinct CDR3 sequences, approximately 14% seen once. Sample: blood. The receptors come from a woman between 18 and 30 years old with Graves' hyperthyroidism.

The gene calls are TRBV12-3 or TRBV12-4 and TRBJ2-2; D gene uncertain. V dropped 4 bases and J dropped 1 base, with 10 bases sitting between them. The CDR3 has 15 amino acids. Here the CDR3 reads CASSSQARNTGELFF. The CDR3 DNA reads TGTGCCAGCAGTTCCCAGGCCCGGAACACCGGGGAGCTGTTTTTT.

This clonotype has just a few counts. CDR3 in amino acids: CASSVGGATDTQYF. DNA for the CDR3: TGTGCCAGCAGCGTAGGGGGGGCGACAGATACGCAGTATTTT. The V gene is TRBV6-2 or TRBV6-3, the J gene TRBJ2-3; D is perhaps TRBD2 (7 bases). The CDR3 is 14 residues long. V was clipped by 6 bases and J by 3 bases, with 13 bases between them. Germline V gene sequence: CDR1 MNHEY, CDR2 SVGEGT.

The V and J genes are TRBV5-1 and TRBJ2-2; 13 bases map to TRBD2. The CDR3 spans 18 residues. Germline CDR1 and CDR2: SGHRS and YFSETQ. Trimming removed 1 base from V and 4 bases from J; junction bases left unmatched: 7. The CDR3: CASSLTGLAGEVTGELFF. DNA of the CDR3: TGCGCCAGCAGCTTGACAGGACTAGCGGGAGAGGTCACCGGGGAGCTGTTTTTT.

On this clonotype: Its ends do not fully match the called genes, so a read error is possible. The V and J genes are TRBV6-5 and TRBJ2-5; D tentatively reads TRBD1 or TRBD2 (5 bases each). The CDR3 totals 14 residues. Germline V gene data show CDR1 as MNHEY and CDR2 as SVGAGI. CDR3 region: CASGYKGSAGTQYF. DNA for the CDR3: TGTGCCAGCGGTTATAAGGGGTCGGCGGGGACCCAGTACTTC.

The chain couples TRBV14 to TRBJ2-1, with D perhaps TRBD2 (6 bases). V was shortened by 4 bases and J by 7 bases, with 17 bases between the two germline ends. Looked up from germline, CDR1 is SGHDN and CDR2 is FVKESK. The CDR3 is 15 amino acids. This CDR3 is CASSPRGAGKNEQFF. The CDR3 region has the DNA TGTGCCAGCAGCCCCCGGGGAGCGGGCAAAAATGAGCAGTTCTTC. The whole variable domain, filled in from reference TRBV14 and TRBJ2-1, reads EAGVTQFPSHSVIEKGQTVTLRCDPISGHDNLYWYRRVMGKEIKFLLHFVKESKQDESGMPNNRFLAERTGGTYSTLKVQPAELEDSGVYFCASSPRGAGKNEQFFGPGTRLTVL.

The chain carries TRBV20-1 and TRBJ2-7; no definite D call. Germline values: CDR1 DFQATT, CDR2 SNEGSKA (reference sequence). The V end lost 3 bases, the J end lost 5 bases, and 8 bases lay between the germline ends. The CDR3 has 11 amino acids. The CDR3 DNA reads TGCAGTGCTAGTACCCCGAACGAGCAGTACTTC. Translation: CSASTPNEQYF.

This rearrangement joins TRBV6-2 or TRBV6-3 to TRBJ1-6, with a tentative D call TRBD1 (6 bases). The ends were cut back, 7 bases at V and 6 bases at J, with 16 bases in the middle. The CDR3 loop spans 15 amino acids. In germline, CDR1 is MNHEY, CDR2 SVGEGT. CDR3: CASKGTGQSNSPLHF. In nucleotides, the CDR3 is TGTGCCAGCAAAGGAACAGGACAGAGTAATTCACCCCTCCACTTT.

This clonotype was recorded at least ten times. The genes are TRBV20-1 and TRBJ2-7; 7 bases agree with TRBD2. CDR1 and CDR2 (germline): DFQATT, SNEGSKA (reference sequence). V lost 0 bases to trimming and J lost 5 bases; unmatched junction nucleotides: 7. This CDR3 spans 14 amino acids. CDR3 region: CSAREGGLVNEQYF. In DNA form, the CDR3 reads TGCAGTGCTAGAGAGGGAGGACTAGTAAACGAGCAGTACTTC.

This clonotype was seen at least ten times. The CDR3 DNA sequence: TGCAGTGCTAGCGGGCTGGGCAATGAGCAGTTCTTC. Translated, it gives CSASGLGNEQFF. This sequence joins TRBV20-1 and TRBJ2-1, with D uncertain. V lost 3 bases and J 6 bases, leaving 9 bases between the germline ends. Germline-derived CDR1 and CDR2 are DFQATT and SNEGSKA (reference sequence). This CDR3 is built from 12 residues.

Many counts were recorded for this clonotype. This chain joins TRBV11-2 and TRBJ2-1; tentative D call: TRBD1 (6 bases). The CDR3 runs to 12 residues. V was pared by 3 bases and J by 7 bases, with 7 bases between. Germline V lookup: CDR1 SGHAT, CDR2 FQNNGV. The CDR3 is CASSLQGNEQFF. The DNA for the CDR3 is TGTGCCAGCAGCTTGCAGGGGAATGAGCAGTTCTTC.

This clonotype was seen a single time. V usage is TRBV20-1 and J usage is TRBJ2-3, with D perhaps TRBD2 (6 bases). CDR3 length: 16 residues. The germline V gene has CDR1 DFQATT and CDR2 SNEGSKA (reference sequence). The V gene lost 3 bases and the J gene lost 3 bases, with 19 bases spanning the gap. The CDR3 loop is CSASGGRLARTDTQYF. The CDR3 DNA sequence: TGCAGTGCTAGCGGAGGGCGGCTAGCCCGTACAGATACGCAGTATTTT.

This clonotype was recorded at least ten times. The chain is built from TRBV7-2 and TRBJ1-1; perhaps TRBD1 as D (5 bases). The V end was cut by 5 bases, the J end by 10 bases, with 17 bases between. The CDR3 consists of 13 residues. CDR1 and CDR2 from the germline V gene are SGHTA and FQGNSA. The DNA for the CDR3 is TGTGCCAGCAGCCCTTCAGGGTCCCGGATAGCTTTCTTT. Encoded protein: CASSPSGSRIAFF.

This clonotype was detected many times. The chain joins TRBV4-2 to TRBJ2-1, with no clear D. V lost 0 bases and J 8 bases, leaving 8 bases between the germline ends. CDR3 size: 13 residues. Germline CDR1 LGHNA, CDR2 YNFKEQ. This CDR3 is CASSQDSSDEQFF. CDR3 coding DNA: TGTGCCAGCAGCCAAGATAGCTCAGATGAGCAGTTCTTC.

The sample holds many counts of this clonotype. The chain employs TRBV12-3 or TRBV12-4 and TRBJ1-2; TRBD1 matches at 8 bases. The trim removed 2 bases at V and 3 bases at J, leaving 5 bases unmatched. CDR3 length equals 15 residues. The CDR3 region is CASSLYRGDHYGYTF. Here the CDR3 DNA reads TGTGCCAGCAGTTTATACAGGGGGGACCACTATGGCTACACCTTC.

This clonotype was observed at least ten times. The CDR3 DNA follows: TGTGCCAGCAGTTTCGCTTCCCGGGACCTTAATGAAAAACTGTTTTTT. It specifies CASSFASRDLNEKLFF. The rearrangement links TRBV28 to TRBJ1-4; TRBD1 might be the D (5 bases). CDR3 size: 16 residues. Germline V gene sequence: CDR1 MDHEN, CDR2 SYDVKM. The V end was cut by 3 bases, the J end by 4 bases, with 15 bases between.

This clonotype was picked up many times. The genes are TRBV20-1 and TRBJ2-3; 8 bases line up with TRBD1. CDR3 size: 14 residues. Trimming cost V 3 bases and J 1 base; bases outside gene matches: 3. The germline gives CDR1 DFQATT, CDR2 SNEGSKA (reference sequence). The DNA of the CDR3 is TGCAGTGCTAGTTTGGGACAGGGCACAGATACGCAGTATTTT. Its protein product is CSASLGQGTDTQYF.

The CDR3 DNA reads as TGTGCCAGCAGCCAAGTTACTAAGGGACTAGCGGGAGTCCTCTCCTACAATGAGCAGTTCTTC. This codes for CASSQVTKGLAGVLSYNEQFF. V gene TRBV4-2 combines with J gene TRBJ2-1; 14 nucleotides line up with TRBD2. CDR1 is LGHNA and CDR2 is YNFKEQ in the germline V gene. The ends lost 1 base at V and 0 bases at J; junction bases unmatched: 11. The CDR3 contains 21 residues.

The chain uses TRBV29-1 and TRBJ1-5; the D gene is possibly TRBD1 (5 bases). Germline V lookup: CDR1 SQVTM, CDR2 ANQGSEA. Trimming stripped 1 base from V and 11 bases from J, with 15 bases between. This CDR3 has 13 residues. CDR3 loop: CSVEVGPRGAQHF. CDR3 sequence (DNA): TGCAGCGTTGAAGTGGGACCCCGCGGGGCCCAGCATTTT.

On this clonotype itself: Being one base from a much bigger clone, this may be a read error. This chain uses TRBV29-1 with TRBJ2-7; weak D call: TRBD1 (6 bases). This CDR3 has 13 amino acids. The germline V gene has CDR1 SQVTM and CDR2 ANQGSEA. V was shortened by 7 bases and J by 2 bases, with 15 bases between the two germline ends. CDR3 amino acids: CSAETGIAYEQYF. As DNA, the CDR3 is TGCAGCGCTGAGACAGGTATTGCCTACGAGCAGTACTTC.

This clonotype was seen repeatedly, ten times or more. The chain links TRBV18 to TRBJ2-1; 7 positions agree with TRBD1. This CDR3 contains 16 residues. The V and J ends lost 5 bases and 3 bases, in that order; junction bases with no gene match: 10. The germline V gene has CDR1 KGHSH and CDR2 LQKENI. DNA of the CDR3: TGTGCCAGCTCATTACTAGGGGGCGGCCTCTACAATGAGCAGTTCTTC. This codes for CASSLLGGGLYNEQFF. Full variable domain (outside the CDR3, taken from reference TRBV18 and TRBJ2-1): NAGVMQNPRHLVRRRGQEARLRCSPMKGHSHVYWYRQLPEEGLKFMVYLQKENIIDESGMPKERFSAEFPKEGPSILRIQQVVRGDSAAYFCASSLLGGGLYNEQFFGPGTRLTVL.

This clonotype was observed a few times. V gene TRBV24-1 combines with J gene TRBJ2-1, with D uncertain. V lost 9 bases, J lost 4 bases, and 9 bases lay in between. The CDR3 contains 12 residues. Germline loops: CDR1 KGHDR, CDR2 SFDVKD. The CDR3 DNA reads as TGTGCCACCCAATCAGCTTACAATGAGCAGTTCTTC. Amino acid sequence: CATQSAYNEQFF.

The genes are TRBV12-3 or TRBV12-4 and TRBJ1-4; 9 bases align to TRBD1. CDR3 length equals 15 residues. V gave up 3 bases and J gave up 8 bases; unmatched junction bases: 7. In DNA form, the CDR3 reads TGTGCCAGCAGTTTCCCGGGACAGGGTTGGGAAAAACTGTTTTTT. This sequence encodes CASSFPGQGWEKLFF.

A remark on this clonotype: This could be a read error, since a much larger clone is one nucleotide away. The J gene is TRBJ2-2, the V gene TRBV2; no reliable D call. The better agreement between TRBJ1-1 and the DNA end casts doubt on the J call. Per the germline V gene, CDR1 is SNHLY and CDR2 is FYNNEI. The CDR3 extends over 14 amino acids. CDR3 protein: CASSDPTFNMGAFF. The CDR3 nucleotides read TGTGCCAGCAGTGATCCAACCTTTAATATGGGAGCTTTCTTT.

This clonotype was picked up a small number of times. The V gene is TRBV9, the J gene TRBJ2-2; 11 nucleotides line up with TRBD2. The CDR3 runs to 17 residues. The V gene end was trimmed by 0 bases and the J gene end by 7 bases; junction bases not matched to a gene: 8. Germline V gene lookup returns CDR1 SGDLS and CDR2 YYNGEE. The CDR3 DNA follows: TGTGCCAGCAGCGTAGCGAGCCTAGCGGGGGGACACGGGGAGCTGTTTTTT. Translating gives CASSVASLAGGHGELFF.

Comments on this clonotype: A read error may account for a junction end that differs from germline. The chain uses TRBV7-9 and TRBJ2-7, with 14 bases lining up with TRBD2. This CDR3 is 16 amino acids long. From germline, CDR1 is SEHNR and CDR2 FQNEAQ (reference sequence). CDR3 nucleotides: TGTGCCACCAGCAAAGGGACTAGCGGGAGCGGGTGCGAGCAGTACTTC. Translating it yields CATSKGTSGSGCEQYF. The full variable domain, with the rest looked up from reference TRBV7-9 and TRBJ2-7, is DTGVSQNPRHKITKRGQNVTFRCDPISEHNRLYWYRQTLGQGPEFLTYFQNEAQLEKSRLLSDRFSAERPKGSFSTLEIQRTEQGDSAMYLCATSKGTSGSGCEQYFGPGTRLTVT.

This clonotype was recorded many times. V and J are TRBV3-1 and TRBJ2-7; 9 nucleotides align to TRBD1. Trimming cost V 4 bases and J 2 bases; bases outside gene matches: 3. Germline V gene data show CDR1 as LGHDT and CDR2 as YNNKEL (reference sequence). The CDR3 loop spans 14 amino acids. This CDR3 reads CASSPDRGAYEQYF. The DNA for the CDR3 is TGTGCCAGCAGCCCGGACAGGGGTGCCTACGAGCAGTACTTC.

This clonotype was counted ten times or more. This sequence joins TRBV11-2 and TRBJ1-3; maybe TRBD1 (5 bases). Trimming took off 7 bases at V and 0 bases at J, with 16 bases between the two ends. The germline CDR1 and CDR2 sequences are SGHAT and FQNNGV. The CDR3 loop spans 16 amino acids. CDR3 coding DNA: TGTGCCAGCACCCAGGGTGCAGGGAGCTCTGGAAACACCATATATTTT. It codes for CASTQGAGSSGNTIYF.

This clonotype was seen at least ten times. V usage is TRBV12-3 or TRBV12-4 and J usage is TRBJ1-1, with D possibly being TRBD1 (6 bases). Trimming took off 5 bases at V and 5 bases at J, with 15 bases between the two ends. The CDR3 extends over 14 amino acids. In DNA form, the CDR3 reads TGTGCCAGCAGTCCCAGGGGTTGGACGACTGAAGCTTTCTTT. Protein: CASSPRGWTTEAFF.

The sample holds many counts of this clonotype. The rearrangement uses TRBV24-1 and TRBJ2-3; no clear D gene. From germline, CDR1 is KGHDR and CDR2 SFDVKD. CDR3 length: 15 amino acids. V was clipped by 5 bases and J by 1 base, with 12 bases between them. CDR3 nucleotide sequence: TGTGCCACCAGTGGGCAGGATTTGGGCACAGATACGCAGTATTTT. Translating it yields CATSGQDLGTDTQYF.

This clonotype appeared a few times. Written as DNA, the CDR3 is TGTGCCAGCAGCGGGGACTGGGTGAATGAAAAACTGTTTTTT. Protein sequence: CASSGDWVNEKLFF. The V gene is TRBV11-3, the J gene TRBJ1-4; weak D call: TRBD1 (5 bases). V lost 5 bases, J lost 5 bases, and 12 bases lay in between. Germline loops: CDR1 SGHNT, CDR2 YENEEA. This CDR3 region has 14 residues. Looking up the rest from reference TRBV11-3 and TRBJ1-4 gives the full variable domain: EAGVVQSPRYKIIEKKQPVAFWCNPISGHNTLYWYLQNLGQGPELLIRYENEEAVDDSQLPKDRFSAERLKGVDSTLKIQPAELGDSAVYLCASSGDWVNEKLFFGSGTQLSVL.

This clonotype was found a few times. The chain links TRBV7-9 to TRBJ1-1; D unresolved. Trimming took off 1 base at V and 7 bases at J, with 7 bases between the two ends. The CDR3 is made up of 12 amino acids. Germline values: CDR1 SEHNR, CDR2 FQNEAQ (reference sequence). The CDR3 region is CASSLGLGEAFF. Here the CDR3 DNA reads TGTGCCAGCAGCTTAGGGTTAGGTGAAGCTTTCTTT.

The table lists this clonotype with many counts. The genes are TRBV27 and TRBJ2-7; D is possibly TRBD1 (6 bases). The ends were cut back, 2 bases at V and 9 bases at J, with 14 bases in the middle. This CDR3 is built from 13 residues. Germline V gene lookup returns CDR1 MNHEY and CDR2 SMNVEV (reference sequence). The DNA for the CDR3 is TGTGCCAGCAGTTTACGCCCCACAGGGACGCAGTACTTC. It translates to CASSLRPTGTQYF.